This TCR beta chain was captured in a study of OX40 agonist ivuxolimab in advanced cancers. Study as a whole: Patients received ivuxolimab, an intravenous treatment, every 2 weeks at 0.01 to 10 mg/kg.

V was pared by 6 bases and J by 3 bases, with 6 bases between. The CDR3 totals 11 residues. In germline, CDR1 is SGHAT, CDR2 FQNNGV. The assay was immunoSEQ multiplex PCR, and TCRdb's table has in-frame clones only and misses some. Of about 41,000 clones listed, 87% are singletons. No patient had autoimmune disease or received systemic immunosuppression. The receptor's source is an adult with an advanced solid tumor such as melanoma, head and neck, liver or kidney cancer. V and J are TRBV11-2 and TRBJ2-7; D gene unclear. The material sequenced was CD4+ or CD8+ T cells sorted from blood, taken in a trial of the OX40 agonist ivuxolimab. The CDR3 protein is CASSGVYEQYF. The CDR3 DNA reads TGTGCCAGCAGTGGAGTCTACGAGCAGTACTTC.